This TCR beta chain comes out of a study of cytomegalovirus exposure and HLA in healthy donors. Study findings and constraints: Some TCR beta chains (164 of them) were listed as cytomegalovirus-associated. There were some public TCRs occurring in many donors, but most TCR sequences were rare.

Germline V gene lookup returns CDR1 MNHEY and CDR2 SVGAGI. CDR3 length: 14 amino acids. Trimming left V 7 bases short and J 6 bases short, with 17 bases between. Sequencing used immunoSEQ multiplex PCR; TCRdb keeps in-frame clones, though not all of them. The sample lists 120,000 to 150,000 clones, roughly 89% occurring once. This clone was seen once. Its matching antigen is unknown. Sample: PBMCs. This TCR derives from a man between 18 and 29 years old in good health and CMV-seropositive. V gene TRBV6-5 combines with J gene TRBJ2-3; TRBD2 might be the D (6 bases). The CDR3 DNA reads as TGTGCCAGCAAATGGAGGCCTAGCGCGGATACGCAGTATTTT. This encodes CASKWRPSADTQYF.